One TCR beta chain is described in this entry. Its antigen remains unidentified. These data come from a study of cytomegalovirus exposure and HLA in healthy donors. Trimming removed 4 bases from V and 8 bases from J; junction bases left unmatched: 11. The CDR3 runs 17 residues. CDR1 is SGHRS, CDR2 YFSETQ, per germline. PCR was performed using 60 Vbeta and 13 Jbeta primers. This table comes from immunoSEQ multiplex PCR, and its TCRdb copy is limited to in-frame clones, with some not included. The sample records under 100,000 clones, nearly 70% being singletons. Study-level results: Later findings reportedly placed an Asian-associated ancestry cluster below the roughly 670-donor mean for N-insertions. In a later analysis, TCR association rates varied by HLA locus: DRB1 most, HLA-C fewest. Earlier findings revealed that most TCR beta V segments proved productive either about 87% or about 30% of the time.

The chain has TRBV5-1 and TRBJ2-1, with 14 bases lining up with TRBD2. The TCR originated in a woman in her forties or fifties in good health and CMV-seropositive. Sequenced sample: PBMCs. This CDR3 reads CASSPWTSGRFFDEQFF. DNA of the CDR3: TGCGCCAGCAGCCCATGGACTAGCGGGAGGTTCTTCGATGAGCAGTTCTTC.